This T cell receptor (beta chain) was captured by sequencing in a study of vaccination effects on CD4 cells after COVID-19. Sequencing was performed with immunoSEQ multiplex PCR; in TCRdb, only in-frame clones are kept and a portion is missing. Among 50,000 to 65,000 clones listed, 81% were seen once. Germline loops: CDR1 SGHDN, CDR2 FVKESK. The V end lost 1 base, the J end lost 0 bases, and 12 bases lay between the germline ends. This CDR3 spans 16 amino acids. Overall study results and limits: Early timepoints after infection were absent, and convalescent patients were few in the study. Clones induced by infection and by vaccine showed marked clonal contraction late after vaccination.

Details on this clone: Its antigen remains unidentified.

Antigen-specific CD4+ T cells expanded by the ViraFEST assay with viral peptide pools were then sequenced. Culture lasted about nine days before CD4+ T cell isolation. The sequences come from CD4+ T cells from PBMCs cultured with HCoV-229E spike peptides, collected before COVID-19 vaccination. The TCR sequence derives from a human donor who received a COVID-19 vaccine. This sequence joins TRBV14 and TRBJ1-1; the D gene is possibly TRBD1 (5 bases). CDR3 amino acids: CASSQGWGEVNTEAFF. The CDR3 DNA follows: TGTGCCAGCAGCCAAGGGTGGGGGGAAGTGAACACTGAAGCTTTCTTT.